The 19 T cell receptor beta chains given below trace back to one sample, sequenced in a study of cytomegalovirus exposure and HLA in healthy donors. The PCR ran on 60 Vbeta and 13 Jbeta primers. This table comes from immunoSEQ multiplex PCR, and its TCRdb copy is limited to in-frame clones, with some not included. The profile covers about 110,000 clones, with roughly 80% appearing a single time and 6.2% taken by the ten largest. The specimen sequenced was PBMCs. These receptors originate from a man aged 25 to 40 in good health and CMV-seropositive.

The chain couples TRBV10-3 to TRBJ2-1; 8 positions match TRBD2. Trimming took 4 bases from V and 7 from J; bases not matched to a gene: 12. The CDR3 has 16 amino acids. Germline assignment: CDR1 ENHRY and CDR2 SYGVKD. The CDR3 is CAISAASRLARNEQFF. DNA of the CDR3: TGTGCCATCAGTGCCGCAAGCCGACTAGCGAGGAATGAGCAGTTCTTC.

The V call is TRBV30, the J call TRBJ2-7; 7 nucleotides line up with TRBD1. With V trimmed by 7 bases and J by 1 base, 7 bases remained unmatched. CDR1 is GTSNPN and CDR2 is SVGIG in the germline V gene (reference sequence). CDR3 size: 13 residues. The CDR3 protein is CALSGQNSYEQYF. DNA for the CDR3: TGTGCCTTGTCGGGACAGAATTCCTACGAGCAGTACTTC.

The V and J genes are TRBV5-1 and TRBJ1-2, with TRBD1 matching over 7 bases. CDR3 size: 13 residues. CDR1 and CDR2 from the germline V gene are SGHRS and YFSETQ. The ends lost 5 bases at V and 2 bases at J; junction bases unmatched: 3. The chain's CDR3 is CASRSDRNYGYTF. The CDR3 nucleotides read TGCGCCAGCAGATCGGACAGGAACTATGGCTACACCTTC. Full variable domain (remainder filled in from reference TRBV5-1 and TRBJ1-2): KAGVTQTPRYLIKTRGQQVTLSCSPISGHRSVSWYQQTPGQGLQFLFEYFSETQRNKGNFPGRFSGRQFSNSRSEMNVSTLELGDSALYLCASRSDRNYGYTFGSGTRLTVV.

The rearrangement links TRBV6-4 to TRBJ2-2; TRBD2 aligns across 11 bases. Germline-derived CDR1 and CDR2 are MRHNA and SNTAGT. Trimming removed 2 bases from V and 1 base from J; junction bases left unmatched: 6. The CDR3 spans 18 residues. This chain's CDR3 is CASSDPRLAGQNTGELFF. CDR3 in DNA: TGTGCCAGCAGTGACCCTAGACTAGCGGGGCAGAACACCGGGGAGCTGTTTTTT.

The chain uses TRBV11-2 and TRBJ1-2; TRBD1 agrees at 8 bases. Germline CDR1 reads SGHAT; CDR2 reads FQNNGV. V lost 2 bases and J lost 4; bases outside the gene matches: 9. This CDR3 is built from 16 residues. The CDR3 sequence is CASSLTTGGRGYGYTF. CDR3 DNA sequence: TGTGCCAGCAGCTTAACTACAGGGGGGCGAGGCTATGGCTACACCTTC.

The chain carries TRBV4-1 and TRBJ2-7; the D gene is possibly TRBD2 (5 bases). Germline-derived CDR1 and CDR2 are MGHRA and YSYEKL. The V gene lost 4 bases and the J gene lost 4 bases, with 26 bases spanning the gap. The CDR3 covers 18 residues. The CDR3 protein is CASSLQVLLSGAQYEQYF. CDR3 DNA sequence: TGCGCCAGCAGCCTCCAAGTTCTCCTAAGCGGCGCCCAATACGAGCAGTACTTC.

The V call is TRBV4-2, the J call TRBJ2-3; 9 positions agree with TRBD2. There are 17 residues in the CDR3. The trim removed 0 bases at V and 4 bases at J, leaving 8 bases unmatched. Germline-derived CDR1 and CDR2 are LGHNA and YNFKEQ. The CDR3 DNA follows: TGTGCCAGCAGCCAAGATTACGGCGGGGGGGCCCCAGATACGCAGTATTTT. This encodes CASSQDYGGGAPDTQYF.

This chain links TRBV5-1 with TRBJ2-1; TRBD2 aligns across 9 bases. The ends lost 7 bases at V and 4 bases at J; junction bases unmatched: 9. The CDR3 is made up of 15 amino acids. CDR1 SGHRS and CDR2 YFSETQ come from the germline V gene. CDR3: CASFPSGDLYNEQFF. CDR3 bases: TGCGCCAGCTTTCCTAGCGGGGATCTTTACAATGAGCAGTTCTTC. The full variable domain, its missing parts supplied by reference TRBV5-1 and TRBJ2-1, is KAGVTQTPRYLIKTRGQQVTLSCSPISGHRSVSWYQQTPGQGLQFLFEYFSETQRNKGNFPGRFSGRQFSNSRSEMNVSTLELGDSALYLCASFPSGDLYNEQFFGPGTRLTVL.

The chain employs TRBV13 and TRBJ1-2; 7 nucleotides agree with TRBD1. V gave up 9 bases and J gave up 2 bases; unmatched junction bases: 9. Per the germline V gene, CDR1 is PRHDT and CDR2 is FYEKMQ (reference sequence). There are 14 residues in the CDR3. In DNA, the CDR3 is TGTGCCAGTACTTCAGGGGGAGCGAACTATGGCTACACCTTC. Amino acid sequence: CASTSGGANYGYTF.

This clone was counted only a few times. The V gene is TRBV7-9, the J gene TRBJ1-2; the D gene is possibly TRBD1 (6 bases). The V and J ends lost 3 bases and 3 bases respectively, with 14 bases between them. The germline V gene encodes CDR1 SEHNR and CDR2 FQNEAQ (reference sequence). The CDR3 totals 15 residues. CDR3 protein: CASSFSGRGYYGYTF. CDR3 in DNA: TGTGCCAGCAGCTTTAGTGGCAGGGGTTACTATGGCTACACCTTC.

This chain uses TRBV11-2 with TRBJ1-1; D is unresolved. This CDR3 is 13 amino acids long. Germline CDR1 and CDR2: SGHAT and FQNNGV. The V gene lost 3 bases and the J gene lost 5 bases, with 10 bases spanning the gap. CDR3 protein: CASSLPGWTEAFF. The CDR3 DNA reads TGTGCCAGCAGCTTGCCGGGTTGGACTGAAGCTTTCTTT.

V usage is TRBV25-1 and J usage is TRBJ2-3; 9 bases map to TRBD1. The CDR3 sequence is 18 residues long. CDR1 is MGHDK and CDR2 is SYGVNS in the germline V gene. The J segment lost 1 base and the V segment lost 1 base, leaving 9 bases of the junction unmatched. The CDR3 coding sequence is TGTGCCAGCAGTGAATCCCGACACCGGGACAGGGGCACAGATACGCAGTATTTT. Amino acid sequence: CASSESRHRDRGTDTQYF.

The chain is built from TRBV11-3 and TRBJ2-7; possible D gene TRBD1, 6 bases. Germline CDR1 reads SGHNT; CDR2 reads YENEEA. The CDR3 runs to 15 residues. V shed 0 bases and J shed 3 bases, with 12 bases lying between them. CDR3 in amino acids: CASSLDSGRGYEQYF. CDR3 DNA: TGTGCCAGCAGCTTAGATTCGGGCAGGGGCTACGAGCAGTACTTC.

V gene TRBV15 combines with J gene TRBJ2-7, with D possibly matching TRBD1 (5 bases). Germline CDR1 reads LNHNV; CDR2 reads YYDKDF (reference sequence). V lost 0 bases and J lost 4, with 13 bases in between. This CDR3 comprises 15 residues. CDR3 DNA sequence: TGTGCCACCAGCAGAGATATCGGGCAGGGTTACGAGCAGTACTTC. This sequence encodes CATSRDIGQGYEQYF.

The rearrangement uses TRBV30 and TRBJ2-1, with 10 bases lining up with TRBD2. Trimming cost V 0 bases and J 8 bases; bases outside gene matches: 16. The length of the CDR3 is 18 residues. Per the germline V gene, CDR1 is GTSNPN and CDR2 is SVGIG (reference sequence). The CDR3 DNA reads as TGTGCCTGGAGTGTCAATATAGCGGGGGGATCCACGTTGGATGAGCAGTTCTTC. It yields the protein CAWSVNIAGGSTLDEQFF.

This clone appeared once. V is TRBV5-4 and J is TRBJ2-5; the match to TRBD1 covers 7 bases. The CDR3 contains 16 residues. The germline CDR1 and CDR2 sequences are SGHNT and YYREEE (reference sequence). The V and J ends lost 0 bases and 1 base, in that order; junction bases with no gene match: 6. The CDR3 DNA is TGTGCCAGCAGCTTGGTTGATGACAGGGTCCAAGAGACCCAGTACTTC. Translation: CASSLVDDRVQETQYF.

The rearrangement links TRBV6-5 to TRBJ2-6; D possibly corresponds to TRBD2 (6 bases). The germline gives CDR1 MNHEY, CDR2 SVGAGI. The length of the CDR3 is 14 residues. Between the trimmed V and J ends, which lost 7 bases and 8 bases, there was a span of 15 bases. DNA for the CDR3: TGTGCCAGCACAGTTGGAGGGATCACCAACGTCCTGACTTTC. It codes for CASTVGGITNVLTF.

The chain recombines TRBV21-1 with TRBJ1-1; TRBD1 is the table's D call, not checked against the DNA. TRBV21-1 is a pseudogene locus. The CDR3 is made up of 14 amino acids. The CDR3 loop is CASSKLTLNTEAFF. The CDR3 DNA reads TGTGCCAGCAGCAAATTGACACTGAACACTGAAGCTTTCTTT.

This sequence joins TRBV5-1 and TRBJ2-7; perhaps TRBD2 as D (5 bases). V lost 0 bases, J lost 3 bases, and 7 bases lay in between. The CDR3 covers 13 residues. Germline CDR1 and CDR2: SGHRS and YFSETQ. Here the CDR3 DNA reads TGCGCCAGCAGCTTGGGAGGGATCTACGAGCAGTACTTC. Protein product: CASSLGGIYEQYF.